This TCR beta chain was profiled in a study of blood T cell repertoires in COVID-19. Looking at the study overall: COVID-19 samples, acute and convalescent, were from the United States, Italy and Spain. The analysed material was cDNA or gDNA that came from T cells, B-cell-depleted T cells, or PBMCs.

V was clipped by 0 bases and J by 2 bases; unmatched bases: 5. This CDR3 comprises 16 residues. From germline, CDR1 is SGHTA and CDR2 FQGNSA. Assay: immunoSEQ multiplex PCR; the TCRdb copy retains only in-frame clones and omits some. The sample includes 110,000 or so clones, roughly 90% of them seen just once. The gene calls are TRBV7-2 and TRBJ2-7, with 9 bases aligning to TRBD1. The clonotype was recovered from a woman in her 70s who had recovered from COVID-19. The sample consisted of peripheral blood. The CDR3 spells CASSLAPGQGPYEQYF. Written as DNA, the CDR3 is TGTGCCAGCAGCTTAGCCCCGGGACAGGGTCCCTACGAGCAGTACTTC.